Listed below are T cell receptor beta chains from one sample, sequenced in a study of cytomegalovirus exposure and HLA in healthy donors. Data came from immunoSEQ multiplex PCR; TCRdb stores just in-frame clones and leaves some out. This sample has under 200,000 clones, with 75% to 90% found just once. The sequencing input was PBMCs. These receptors all stem from a man aged 18 to 35 in good health and CMV-seropositive. The CDR3 runs from the conserved cysteine through the conserved F or W. D genes are given only for firm matches. Size values are once, few and many counts, or a class for expanded clones, and some rows have none.

v_gene	abundance	j_gene	d_gene	CDR3aa	CDR3nt
TRBV7-6	.	TRBJ1-1	.	CASSLGAGTEAFF	TGTGCCAGCAGCTTAGGAGCGGGCACTGAAGCTTTCTTT
TRBV5-1	.	TRBJ1-3	TRBD1	CASSLGTGGNTIYF	TGCGCCAGCAGCTTGGGGACAGGTGGAAACACCATATATTTT
TRBV5-6	once	TRBJ1-4	TRBD1	CASSFRGPGEKLFF	TGTGCCAGCAGCTTCAGGGGGCCAGGCGAAAAACTGTTTTTT
TRBV9	.	TRBJ2-3	.	CASSVGSRDTQYF	TGTGCCAGCAGCGTAGGATCCAGAGATACGCAGTATTTT
TRBV7-6	.	TRBJ1-1	TRBD1	CASSYGRDRFVSEAFF	TGTGCCAGCAGCTATGGAAGGGACAGGTTTGTCTCTGAAGCTTTCTTT
TRBV15	.	TRBJ2-1	.	CATSPTWYNEQFF	TGTGCCACCAGCCCGACTTGGTACAATGAGCAGTTCTTC
TRBV27	.	TRBJ2-1	.	CASSIDRAPYNEQFF	TGTGCCAGCAGTATCGACAGAGCCCCCTACAATGAGCAGTTCTTC
TRBV9	.	TRBJ2-1	TRBD2	CASSVGTSGSYNEQFF	TGTGCCAGCAGCGTGGGGACTAGCGGGAGCTACAATGAGCAGTTCTTC
TRBV11-1	.	TRBJ2-7	TRBD1	CASSLEGQGVYEQYF	TGTGCCAGCAGCTTAGAAGGACAGGGTGTCTACGAGCAGTACTTC
TRBV28	.	TRBJ1-2	TRBD1	CASRRTGGGYTF	TGTGCCAGCAGGCGGACAGGGGGTGGCTACACCTTC
TRBV7-9	.	TRBJ1-1	.	CASTWGSLNTEAFF	TGTGCCAGCACATGGGGCAGCTTGAACACTGAAGCTTTCTTT
TRBV7-7	.	TRBJ2-1	.	CASSQGLGGYNEQFF	TGTGCCAGCAGCCAGGGACTTGGGGGGTACAATGAGCAGTTCTTC
TRBV5-1	once	TRBJ1-5	.	CASSLSPETYQPQHF	TGCGCCAGCAGCTTGTCTCCAGAGACTTATCAGCCCCAGCATTTT
TRBV9	.	TRBJ2-7	TRBD1	CASSGRTGGSYEQYF	TGTGCCAGCAGCGGAAGGACAGGGGGCTCTTACGAGCAGTACTTC
TRBV18	.	TRBJ1-4	.	CASSLRGAGDEKLFF	TGTGCCAGCTCACTACGCGGGGCTGGGGATGAAAAACTGTTTTTT
TRBV23-1	.	TRBJ2-7	TRBD1	CASAGTGTYEQYF	TGCGCCAGCGCCGGGACAGGGACCTACGAGCAGTACTTC
TRBV28	.	TRBJ2-7	.	CASSLTVPYEQYF	TGTGCCAGCAGTTTAACAGTCCCCTACGAGCAGTACTTC
TRBV30	.	TRBJ2-3	.	CAWSVSGGDTQYF	TGTGCCTGGAGTGTGTCGGGTGGAGATACGCAGTATTTT
TRBV5-1	.	TRBJ2-1	TRBD1	CASSLIGLSGTGVPNEQFF	TGCGCCAGCAGCTTGATCGGTCTCTCCGGGACAGGGGTACCCAATGAGCAGTTCTTC
TRBV7-9	.	TRBJ2-6	.	CASSLRGGSGANVLTF	TGTGCCAGCAGCTTAAGGGGGGGCTCTGGGGCCAACGTCCTGACTTTC
TRBV7-8	.	TRBJ2-1	TRBD2	CASSLFPGLTYNEQFF	TGTGCCAGCAGCTTGTTCCCGGGACTAACCTACAATGAGCAGTTCTTC
TRBV19	many	TRBJ2-7	TRBD2	CASNPGLGSYEQYF	TGTGCCAGTAACCCGGGACTAGGCTCCTACGAGCAGTACTTC
TRBV7-3	.	TRBJ2-2	.	CASSPNGPAGELFF	TGTGCCAGCAGCCCAAACGGTCCGGCCGGGGAGCTGTTTTTT
TRBV28	.	TRBJ2-1	.	CASSPLNQGGIYNEQFF	TGTGCCAGCAGTCCTCTAAACCAGGGGGGAATCTACAATGAGCAGTTCTTC
TRBV27	.	TRBJ2-2	TRBD1	CASSSPDRVTGELFF	TGTGCCAGCAGTTCCCCGGACAGGGTCACCGGGGAGCTGTTTTTT
TRBV6-6	.	TRBJ1-3	.	CASSYYGPGNTIYF	TGTGCCAGCAGTTACTACGGTCCTGGAAACACCATATATTTT
TRBV27	.	TRBJ2-7	TRBD1	CASSPRGTGVEYEQYF	TGTGCCAGCAGTCCCCGCGGGACAGGGGTCGAGTACGAGCAGTACTTC
TRBV4-3	.	TRBJ2-2	TRBD2	CASSKALAGVLGTGELFF	TGCGCCAGCAGCAAGGCACTAGCGGGAGTTTTGGGCACCGGGGAGCTGTTTTTT
TRBV7-2	.	TRBJ2-3	.	CASSPYTDTQYF	TGTGCCAGCAGCCCCTACACAGATACGCAGTATTTT
TRBV28	.	TRBJ2-5	TRBD1	CASSPSRTGKETQYF	TGTGCCAGCAGTCCAAGCAGGACAGGGAAAGAGACCCAGTACTTC
TRBV9	.	TRBJ1-3	.	CASSATGSGNTIYF	TGTGCCAGCAGCGCGACAGGCTCTGGAAACACCATATATTTT
TRBV30	.	TRBJ1-2	TRBD1	CAWVGQGVYGYTF	TGTGCCTGGGTCGGACAGGGGGTTTATGGCTACACCTTC
TRBV11-2	.	TRBJ1-4	.	CASSLGQGSEKLFF	TGTGCCAGCAGCCTAGGGCAGGGCTCTGAAAAACTGTTTTTT
TRBV7-2	.	TRBJ2-1	TRBD2	CASSLGLAGAKGNEQFF	TGTGCCAGCAGCCTGGGACTAGCGGGAGCAAAAGGGAATGAGCAGTTCTTC
TRBV28	.	TRBJ1-2	TRBD1	CASSTQGAYGYTF	TGTGCCAGCAGTACACAGGGGGCTTATGGCTACACCTTC
TRBV7-7	.	TRBJ2-1	.	CASSLADSNEQFF	TGTGCCAGCAGCTTAGCTGACAGCAATGAGCAGTTCTTC
TRBV27	.	TRBJ2-3	TRBD2	CASSLLGTSGRGGTDTQYF	TGTGCCAGCAGTTTATTAGGGACTAGCGGGAGAGGCGGCACAGATACGCAGTATTTT
TRBV7-3	.	TRBJ2-7	TRBD1	CASSLTGTGNYEQYF	TGTGCCAGCAGCTTAACCGGGACAGGGAACTACGAGCAGTACTTC
TRBV5-4	.	TRBJ2-2	TRBD1	CASSLGTGNTGELFF	TGTGCCAGCAGCTTGGGGACAGGGAACACCGGGGAGCTGTTTTTT
TRBV21-1	.	TRBJ2-2	.	CASSRSSGFTGELFF	TGTGCCAGCAGCAGGTCTAGCGGCTTCACCGGGGAGCTGTTTTTT
TRBV5-4	.	TRBJ2-1	TRBD2	CASSPLAGGLYNEQFF	TGTGCCAGCAGCCCCTTAGCGGGAGGCCTCTACAATGAGCAGTTCTTC
TRBV9	.	TRBJ2-1	.	CASSVKRTSNEQFF	TGTGCCAGCAGCGTGAAACGGACTTCCAATGAGCAGTTCTTC
TRBV19	.	TRBJ1-1	.	CASSIWSQGGTEAFF	TGTGCCAGTAGTATTTGGTCGCAGGGTGGGACTGAAGCTTTCTTT
TRBV23-1	.	TRBJ2-7	.	CAPLGGRYEQYF	TGCGCGCCGCTCGGGGGTCGCTACGAGCAGTACTTC